This T cell receptor beta chain was sequenced for a study of prognosis after radiotherapy for stage I lung cancer. Overall study: Enrolled patients had stage I non-small cell lung cancer and entered the cohort between 2018 and 2019. A biologically effective dose of at least 100 Gy came via 3-5 SBRT fractions. Overall study results and limits: Median unique TCR clones dropped from around 10,000 to 6,500 after stereotactic body radiation therapy.

The CDR3 totals 15 residues. CDR1 is MGHDK and CDR2 is SYGVNS in the germline V gene. Concerning this clonotype: The antigen is undetermined. A junction end diverges from the germline sequence, so it may reflect a read error.

Two-round multiplex PCR on genomic DNA was the method by which TCR beta CDR3 was amplified. Primers (each specific to one TRBV or TRBJ gene) were used in first-round PCR. TCRdb itself ran the multiplex PCR reads through MiXCR, one entry per CDR3 protein. The data contain around 30,000 distinct CDR3 sequences, around 35% of them singletons. The chain joins TRBV25-1 to TRBJ2-2, with TRBD2 as a possible D gene (5 bases). The sequences come from PBMCs, collected before or after stereotactic body radiation therapy (not recorded which). The TCR comes from a donor over 45 with non-small cell lung cancer. The CDR3 spells CASSDSREGIGDLFF. CDR3 nucleotide sequence: TGTGCCAGCAGTGATAGTAGGGAAGGGATCGGGGATCTGTTTTTT.